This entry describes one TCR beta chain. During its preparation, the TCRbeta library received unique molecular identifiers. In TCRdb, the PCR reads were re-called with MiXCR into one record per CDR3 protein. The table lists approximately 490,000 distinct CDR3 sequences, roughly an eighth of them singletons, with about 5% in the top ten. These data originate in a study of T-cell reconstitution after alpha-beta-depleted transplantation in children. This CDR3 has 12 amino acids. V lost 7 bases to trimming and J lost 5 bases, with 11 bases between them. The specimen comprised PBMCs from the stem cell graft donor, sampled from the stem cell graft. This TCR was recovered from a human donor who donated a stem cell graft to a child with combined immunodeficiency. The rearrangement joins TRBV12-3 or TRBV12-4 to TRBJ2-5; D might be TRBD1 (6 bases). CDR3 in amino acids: CASTSTGETQYF. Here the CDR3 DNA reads TGTGCCAGCACCAGCACAGGGGAGACCCAGTACTTC.